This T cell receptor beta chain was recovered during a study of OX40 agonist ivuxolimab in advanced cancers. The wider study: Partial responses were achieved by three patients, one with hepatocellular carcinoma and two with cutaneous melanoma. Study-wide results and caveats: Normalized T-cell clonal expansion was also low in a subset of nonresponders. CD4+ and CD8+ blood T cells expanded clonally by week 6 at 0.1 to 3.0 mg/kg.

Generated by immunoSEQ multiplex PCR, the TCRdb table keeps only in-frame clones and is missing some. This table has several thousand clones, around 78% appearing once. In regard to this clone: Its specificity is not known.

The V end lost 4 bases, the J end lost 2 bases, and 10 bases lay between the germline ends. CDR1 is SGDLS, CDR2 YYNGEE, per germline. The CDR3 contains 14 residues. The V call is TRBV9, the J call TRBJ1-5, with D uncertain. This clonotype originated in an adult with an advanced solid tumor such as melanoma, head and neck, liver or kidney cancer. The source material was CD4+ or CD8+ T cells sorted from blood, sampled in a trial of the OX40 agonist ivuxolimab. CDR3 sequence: CASSPDLGNQPQHF. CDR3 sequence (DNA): TGTGCCAGCAGCCCGGACCTGGGCAATCAGCCCCAGCATTTT.